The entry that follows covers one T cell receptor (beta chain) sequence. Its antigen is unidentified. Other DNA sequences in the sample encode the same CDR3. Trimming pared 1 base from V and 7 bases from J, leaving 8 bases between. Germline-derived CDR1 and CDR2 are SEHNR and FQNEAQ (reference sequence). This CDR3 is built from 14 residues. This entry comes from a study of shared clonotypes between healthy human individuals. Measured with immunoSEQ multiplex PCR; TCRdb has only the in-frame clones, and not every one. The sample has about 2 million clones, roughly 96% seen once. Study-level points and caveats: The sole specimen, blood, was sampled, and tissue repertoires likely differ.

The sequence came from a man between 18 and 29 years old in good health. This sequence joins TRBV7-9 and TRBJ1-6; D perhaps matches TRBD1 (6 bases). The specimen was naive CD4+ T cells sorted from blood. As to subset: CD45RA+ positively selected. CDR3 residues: CASSLDTGNSPLHF. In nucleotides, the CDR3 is TGTGCCAGCAGCTTAGACACAGGGAATTCACCCCTCCACTTT.